Following are 17 T cell receptor beta chains from one sample sequenced in a study of blood T cell repertoires in COVID-19. TCRdb's copy holds only in-frame clones and misses some; the assay was immunoSEQ multiplex PCR. The sample yields about 300,000 clones, around 90% seen once. The sample taken for sequencing was PBMCs or T cells enriched from blood (not recorded which). These receptors were collected from a woman aged 25 to 39 who had recovered from COVID-19.

The chain combines TRBV30 with TRBJ2-2; 8 nucleotides agree with TRBD2. Germline V gives CDR1 GTSNPN, CDR2 SVGIG (reference sequence). V shed 3 bases and J 6 bases; nucleotides not matched to a gene: 9. The CDR3 extends over 15 amino acids. The DNA for the CDR3 is TGTGCCTGGAGCGCGGGACTAGGGGGATCCGGGGAGCTGTTTTTT. The encoded protein is CAWSAGLGGSGELFF. Full variable domain (missing parts from reference TRBV30 and TRBJ2-2): SQTIHQWPATLVQPVGSPLSLECTVEGTSNPNLYWYRQAAGRGLQLLFYSVGIGQISSEVPQNLSASRPQDRQFILSSKKLLLSDSGFYLCAWSAGLGGSGELFFGEGSRLTVL.

V usage is TRBV19 and J usage is TRBJ2-1; TRBD2 agrees at 9 bases. After removal of 8 bases from V and 5 bases from J, the junction contained 7 bases not matched to a gene. CDR3 size: 14 residues. Germline assignment: CDR1 LNHDA and CDR2 SQIVND (reference sequence). CDR3 in DNA: TGTGCCAGTTCCCCTAGCGGGATACACAATGAGCAGTTCTTC. It is translated as CASSPSGIHNEQFF. Together with reference TRBV19 and TRBJ2-1, the CDR3 gives the full variable domain: DGGITQSPKYLFRKEGQNVTLSCEQNLNHDAMYWYRQDPGQGLRLIYYSQIVNDFQKGDIAEGYSVSREKKESFPLTVTSAQKNPTAFYLCASSPSGIHNEQFFGPGTRLTVL.

The chain uses TRBV5-1 and TRBJ2-1; the match to TRBD2 covers 8 bases. The CDR3 has 16 residues. V lost 0 bases, J lost 8 bases, and 10 bases stayed unmatched. Germline V gives CDR1 SGHRS, CDR2 YFSETQ. The CDR3 nucleotides are TGCGCCAGCAGCTTGGTTACGGGAGGGCCTTTGGATGAGCAGTTCTTC. Amino acids: CASSLVTGGPLDEQFF.

This clone was observed a single time. The CDR3 region is CASRAGTGGNNEQFF. In DNA, the CDR3 is TGTGCCAGCAGGGCCGGGACAGGGGGCAACAATGAGCAGTTCTTC. The chain uses TRBV6-5 and TRBJ2-1; TRBD1 aligns across 12 bases. The J segment lost 5 bases and the V segment lost 6 bases, leaving 5 bases of the junction unmatched. Per germline, CDR1 MNHEY and CDR2 SVGAGI. The CDR3 extends over 15 amino acids.

The J gene is TRBJ2-7, the V gene TRBV27; D perhaps matches TRBD1 (6 bases). V lost 5 bases to trimming and J lost 0 bases, with 14 bases between them. Germline CDR1 reads MNHEY; CDR2 reads SMNVEV (reference sequence). This CDR3 is 15 amino acids long. CDR3 sequence: CASSPGQLSSYEQYF. CDR3 nucleotide sequence: TGTGCCAGCAGTCCCGGACAGCTTTCCTCCTACGAGCAGTACTTC.

The chain has TRBV3-1 (or the pseudogene TRBV3-2) and TRBJ1-4; D remains ambiguous. The CDR3 runs to 15 residues. Trimming took off 4 bases at V and 3 bases at J, with 12 bases between the two ends. CDR1 is LGHDT and CDR2 is YNNKEL in the germline V gene (reference sequence). The CDR3 DNA follows: TGTGCCAGCAGCCTCAGTATGATGGCTAATGAAAAACTGTTTTTT. This codes for CASSLSMMANEKLFF.

The rearrangement links TRBV3-1 (or the pseudogene TRBV3-2) to TRBJ1-1; the D gene is possibly TRBD1 (5 bases). Germline V gene sequence: CDR1 LGHDT, CDR2 YNNKEL (reference sequence). The CDR3 is 13 residues long. V was trimmed by 4 bases and J by 1 base, leaving 7 bases between them. The CDR3 loop reads CASSLRENTEAFF. DNA for the CDR3: TGTGCCAGCAGCCTCAGGGAGAACACTGAAGCTTTCTTT.

The chain joins TRBV5-1 to TRBJ1-4, with 7 bases that match TRBD1. The CDR3 runs to 14 residues. V gave up 1 base and J gave up 5 bases; unmatched junction bases: 2. The V gene's germline CDR1 is SGHRS and CDR2 YFSETQ. The CDR3 DNA reads as TGCGCCAGCAGCTTGCGGGACAGCAATGAAAAACTGTTTTTT. Encoded protein: CASSLRDSNEKLFF.

For the CDR3, the DNA is TGTGCCACTTCCGGGACAGGGGGGCGAGATGAAAAACTGTTTTTT. This sequence encodes CATSGTGGRDEKLFF. The chain carries TRBV28 and TRBJ1-4; 11 nucleotides align to TRBD1. Germline V gene data show CDR1 as MDHEN and CDR2 as SYDVKM. This CDR3 spans 15 amino acids. Trimming took 10 bases from V and 6 from J; bases not matched to a gene: 10.

The chain employs TRBV28 and TRBJ2-7; 12 bases are shared with TRBD2. Germline assignment: CDR1 MDHEN and CDR2 SYDVKM. CDR3 size: 17 residues. V was clipped by 5 bases and J by 7 bases; unmatched bases: 15. CDR3 in DNA: TGTGCCAGCAGTACGACTAGCGGGAGCCCCCAAACCGGGGAGCAGTACTTC. It yields the protein CASSTTSGSPQTGEQYF.

The chain is built from TRBV28 and TRBJ1-5; D remains ambiguous. Trimming shortened V by 5 bases and J by 3 bases, and 14 bases separated the two germline ends. The CDR3 covers 15 residues. CDR1 MDHEN and CDR2 SYDVKM come from the germline V gene. The CDR3: CASSVSGPLNQPQHF. CDR3 coding DNA: TGTGCCAGCAGTGTCTCTGGTCCACTCAATCAGCCCCAGCATTTT.

The rearrangement links TRBV19 to TRBJ1-1; TRBD1 agrees at 9 bases. The V and J ends lost 2 bases and 7 bases, in that order; junction bases with no gene match: 2. The CDR3 has 13 residues. Germline CDR1 LNHDA, CDR2 SQIVND (reference sequence). CDR3 sequence: CASSILGQGEAFF. The CDR3 bases are TGTGCCAGTAGTATATTGGGACAGGGTGAAGCTTTCTTT.

This clone was seen a few times. The chain links TRBV24-1 to TRBJ2-2; tentatively, D is TRBD2 (6 bases). Trimming pared 5 bases from V and 6 bases from J, leaving 12 bases between. The CDR3 runs to 14 residues. Germline V lookup: CDR1 KGHDR, CDR2 SFDVKD. The CDR3: CATSGDFTAGELFF. The CDR3, as DNA: TGTGCCACCAGTGGGGACTTCACGGCCGGGGAGCTGTTTTTT.

The chain has TRBV15 and TRBJ2-1, with 8 nucleotides matching TRBD1. Germline trimming cut 0 bases from V and 4 bases from J; bases unmatched to any gene: 5. The CDR3 covers 16 residues. Germline loops: CDR1 LNHNV, CDR2 YYDKDF (reference sequence). The CDR3 loop reads CATSRDRGTGYNEQFF. The CDR3 DNA reads TGTGCCACCAGCAGAGATCGGGGGACAGGTTACAATGAGCAGTTCTTC.

This chain connects TRBV5-7 to TRBJ1-4; 10 nucleotides align to TRBD1. TRBV5-7 is assigned to the ORF class and has an uncertain function. Losses at the gene ends were 3 bases for V and 3 bases for J; bases not matched to a gene: 11. The CDR3 covers 18 residues. The DNA of the CDR3 is TGTGCCAGCAGCTCCCACATAAGACAGGGGGCTGCTAATGAAAAACTGTTTTTT. Its translation: CASSSHIRQGAANEKLFF.

The rearrangement links TRBV5-1 to TRBJ1-2; 10 bases align to TRBD1. V was clipped by 3 bases and J by 2 bases; unmatched bases: 4. The CDR3 extends over 15 amino acids. CDR1 and CDR2 (germline): SGHRS, YFSETQ. This CDR3 reads CASSWGTGANYGYTF. CDR3 nucleotides: TGCGCCAGCAGCTGGGGGACAGGGGCGAACTATGGCTACACCTTC.

DNA of the CDR3: TGTGCCAGTAGTGTTCTTTTTATTTCCGACACTGAAGCTTTCTTT. It yields the protein CASSVLFISDTEAFF. This chain joins TRBV19 and TRBJ1-1; no reliable D call. Germline V gene data show CDR1 as LNHDA and CDR2 as SQIVND (reference sequence). The CDR3 is 15 amino acids. Trimming stripped 5 bases from V and 3 bases from J, with 16 bases between.